The 27 T cell receptor beta chains reported below all come from one sample, sequenced in a study of T cell repertoires in cytomegalovirus infection. From the reads, TCRdb called clonotypes with MiXCR, one entry per CDR3 protein. The repertoire holds about 37,000 distinct CDR3 sequences, with about 54% as singletons. No antigen has been assigned to these receptors. Material: CD8+ T cells from cultured PBMCs, obtained from culture after CMV antigen stimulation. These receptor sequences come from a human donor in good health (CMV status not recorded). Some clones in this sample may be carry-over from other donors' samples.

The J gene is TRBJ2-7, the V gene TRBV7-8; 7 bases match TRBD1. CDR3 length equals 19 residues. With 5 bases clipped from V and 0 bases from J, the junction kept 19 bases outside the gene matches. CDR1 is SGHVS, CDR2 FQNEAQ, per germline. DNA for the CDR3: TGTGCCAGCAGCGAACCTCGCGACAGGGAACTGGCCAGCTCCTACGAGCAGTACTTC. It is translated as CASSEPRDRELASSYEQYF.

V usage is TRBV7-6 and J usage is TRBJ2-6; D is unresolved. The V gene's germline CDR1 is SGHVS and CDR2 FNYEAQ. This CDR3 spans 16 amino acids. V was pared by 1 base and J by 1 base, with 8 bases between. The CDR3 protein is CASSLGLGSGANVLTF. CDR3 coding DNA: TGTGCCAGCAGCTTAGGATTGGGATCTGGGGCCAACGTCCTGACTTTC.

This clonotype is a singleton in its sample. V usage is TRBV20-1 and J usage is TRBJ1-4; D not resolved. Trimming took 5 bases from V and 0 from J, leaving 13 bases between them. The germline CDR1 and CDR2 sequences are DFQATT and SNEGSKA (reference sequence). This CDR3 is built from 15 residues. Written as DNA, the CDR3 is TGCAGTGCTTCCGGTTCAGGAGCAACTAATGAAAAACTGTTTTTT. Its protein is CSASGSGATNEKLFF.

This clonotype occurred a few times. Here the CDR3 reads CASSLWPFSYEQYF. The CDR3 nucleotides are TGTGCCAGCAGCCTCTGGCCCTTCTCCTACGAGCAGTACTTC. The chain couples TRBV11-2 to TRBJ2-7; D unresolved. V gave up 5 bases and J gave up 0 bases, with 11 bases separating them. The CDR3 runs 14 residues. The V gene's germline CDR1 is SGHAT and CDR2 FQNNGV.

This clonotype was detected ten times or more. The V gene is TRBV6-1, the J gene TRBJ2-7; D is tentatively TRBD1 or TRBD2 (6 bases each). V lost 6 bases, J lost 4 bases, and 16 bases lay in between. Germline V gene data show CDR1 as MNHNS and CDR2 as SASEGT. This CDR3 has 14 residues. The CDR3 region is CASSHGGHKYEQYF. The CDR3 region has the DNA TGTGCCAGCAGCCACGGGGGACATAAGTACGAGCAGTACTTC.

This clonotype was counted at least ten times. The V gene is TRBV7-8, the J gene TRBJ2-7, with TRBD2 matching over 12 bases. Germline CDR1 SGHVS, CDR2 FQNEAQ. V trimming: 4 bases; J trimming: 7 bases; junction bases outside the gene matches: 8. CDR3 length: 15 residues. The CDR3 nucleotides read TGTGCCAGCAGCTCCTCCGCTAGCGGGAGGGAGGAGCAGTACTTC. Encoded protein: CASSSSASGREEQYF. Using reference TRBV7-8 and TRBJ2-7 for the parts outside the CDR3, the full variable domain is GAGVSQSPRYKVAKRGQDVALRCDPISGHVSLFWYQQALGQGPEFLTYFQNEAQLDKSGLPSDRFFAERPEGSVSTLKIQRTQQEDSAVYLCASSSSASGREEQYFGPGTRLTVT.

The rearrangement uses TRBV7-9 and TRBJ2-7; D ambiguous. Germline V gene lookup returns CDR1 SEHNR and CDR2 FQNEAQ (reference sequence). The CDR3 extends over 14 amino acids. V lost 5 bases and J lost 1, with 12 bases in between. Written as DNA, the CDR3 is TGTGCCAGCAGCCCAGAACCGGGTTCCTACGAGCAGTACTTC. Its translation: CASSPEPGSYEQYF.

J is TRBJ2-7 and V is TRBV6-5; D is possibly TRBD2 (6 bases). The CDR3 consists of 14 residues. CDR1 is MNHEY and CDR2 is SVGAGI in the germline V gene. The V end lost 8 bases, the J end lost 3 bases, and 17 bases lay between the germline ends. As DNA, the CDR3 is TGTGCCAGCTCCTTGGGGGGTACTTACTACGAGCAGTACTTC. Its translation is CASSLGGTYYEQYF.

This clonotype was observed a few times. An end of the junction differs from the germline gene, which may be a read error. This chain joins TRBV4-1 and TRBJ2-3, with a possible D match to TRBD2 (6 bases). This CDR3 has 17 residues. Germline-derived CDR1 and CDR2 are MGHRA and YSYEKL. In nucleotides, the CDR3 is TGTGCCAGCAGCCAAAATACGGGACTCCTGGGCGCAGATACGCAGTATTTT. Translated: CASSQNTGLLGADTQYF.

The chain joins TRBV6-5 to TRBJ1-2; 7 nucleotides match TRBD1. The CDR3 length is 20 residues. Trimming at V came to 4 bases and at J to 2 bases, leaving 22 bases not matched to a gene. Per germline, CDR1 MNHEY and CDR2 SVGAGI. The CDR3 DNA sequence: TGTGCCAGCAGTTCTTACCAATTTGAGACAGGGCTGAGGTTAAACTATGGCTACACCTTC. Translating gives CASSSYQFETGLRLNYGYTF.

This clonotype was seen ten or more times. This rearrangement joins TRBV7-3 to TRBJ2-5; possible D gene TRBD2, 5 bases. The V gene's germline CDR1 is SGHTA and CDR2 FQGTGA. The germline V and J ends were trimmed by 5 bases and 2 bases, with 15 bases remaining between them. The CDR3 is 15 residues long. CDR3 coding DNA: TGTGCCAGCAGCCTGGCCTCCAGCGGACAAGAGACCCAGTACTTC. This gives the protein CASSLASSGQETQYF.

The chain couples TRBV20-1 to TRBJ1-2; TRBD1 matches 9 bases. CDR1 and CDR2 from the germline V gene are DFQATT and SNEGSKA (reference sequence). The CDR3 spans 17 residues. CDR3 in DNA: TGCACCTCTGATCCTGCCATGGACAGGGGAGTAGCATATGGCTACACCTTC. This gives the protein CTSDPAMDRGVAYGYTF.

This clonotype was observed a few times. The chain has TRBV7-8 and TRBJ1-2; weak D call: TRBD1 (5 bases). CDR1 and CDR2 from the germline V gene are SGHVS and FQNEAQ. V was pared by 0 bases and J by 0 bases, with 17 bases between. CDR3 length: 18 amino acids. CDR3 in DNA: TGTGCCAGCAGCTTAGCGGGGCAGGGCCTGCCCGCTAACTATGGCTACACCTTC. Its protein product is CASSLAGQGLPANYGYTF.

The chain is built from TRBV7-4 and TRBJ2-1; D call uncertain. This CDR3 spans 16 amino acids. The V end was cut by 2 bases, the J end by 4 bases, with 15 bases between. Germline V gives CDR1 SGHVT, CDR2 SQSDAQ. CDR3 loop: CASSLKERTLYNEQFF. The DNA of the CDR3 is TGTGCCAGCAGCTTAAAGGAGAGGACCCTTTACAATGAGCAGTTCTTC.

The V gene is TRBV7-9, the J gene TRBJ2-1, with 10 bases that match TRBD2. V was clipped by 6 bases and J by 4 bases; unmatched bases: 12. The CDR3 covers 17 residues. In germline, CDR1 is SEHNR, CDR2 FQNEAQ (reference sequence). The CDR3 DNA follows: TGTGCCAGCAGAGAGCCCTTAGCGGGGGGAAGATACAATGAGCAGTTCTTC. Its translation is CASREPLAGGRYNEQFF.

J is TRBJ1-1 and V is TRBV27; weak D call: TRBD1 (6 bases). CDR3 length: 14 residues. The V end was cut by 2 bases, the J end by 4 bases, with 11 bases between. Germline V gene sequence: CDR1 MNHEY, CDR2 SMNVEV (reference sequence). CDR3 in amino acids: CASSLSRGLTEAFF. The CDR3 region has the DNA TGTGCCAGCAGTTTAAGCAGGGGTCTCACTGAAGCTTTCTTT.

Only a few counts were recorded for this clonotype. J is TRBJ2-1 and V is TRBV7-6; possible D gene TRBD2, 7 bases. CDR1 and CDR2 from the germline V gene are SGHVS and FNYEAQ. The ends were cut back, 6 bases at V and 2 bases at J, with 11 bases in the middle. CDR3 size: 14 residues. CDR3 nucleotide sequence: TGTGCCAGCAGTGAAGGGGGGGCCTACAATGAGCAGTTCTTC. It encodes CASSEGGAYNEQFF.

The V and J genes are TRBV20-1 and TRBJ2-1; 8 nucleotides agree with TRBD2. The germline V gene has CDR1 DFQATT and CDR2 SNEGSKA (reference sequence). The CDR3 is made up of 15 amino acids. Trimming removed 6 bases from V and 5 bases from J; junction bases left unmatched: 12. CDR3 sequence (DNA): TGCAGTGCCATCCCTCGGGGGGGGCCTCACAATGAGCAGTTCTTC. The encoded protein is CSAIPRGGPHNEQFF.

For the CDR3, the DNA is TGTGCCATCAGGACTAGCGGGGTATCCTACGAGCAGTACTTC. Translated, it gives CAIRTSGVSYEQYF. The chain carries TRBV10-3 and TRBJ2-7, with TRBD2 identical over 11 bases. V shed 6 bases and J 1 base; nucleotides not matched to a gene: 2. Per the germline V gene, CDR1 is ENHRY and CDR2 is SYGVKD. The CDR3 contains 14 residues.

The chain carries TRBV20-1 and TRBJ2-7; 11 bases match TRBD2. The CDR3 totals 14 residues. V gave up 3 bases and J gave up 3 bases; unmatched junction bases: 4. Germline V gives CDR1 DFQATT, CDR2 SNEGSKA (reference sequence). CDR3 DNA sequence: TGCAGTGCTAGGGGACTAGCGGATCACTACGAGCAGTACTTC. The encoded protein is CSARGLADHYEQYF.

Only one count was recorded for this clonotype. This rearrangement joins TRBV24-1 to TRBJ2-3; 7 bases fit TRBD1. After removal of 4 bases from V and 4 bases from J, the junction contained 13 bases not matched to a gene. The CDR3 totals 17 residues. Germline V lookup: CDR1 KGHDR, CDR2 SFDVKD. The CDR3 sequence: CATSEPRTGPGADTQYF. The CDR3 DNA reads TGTGCCACCAGTGAACCTAGGACAGGTCCCGGGGCAGATACGCAGTATTTT.

V is TRBV5-1 and J is TRBJ1-1; D gene unclear. V lost 1 base and J 1 base, leaving 8 bases between the germline ends. CDR1 and CDR2 (germline): SGHRS, YFSETQ. The CDR3 length is 14 residues. The CDR3 loop is CASSLSDPNTEAFF. For the CDR3, the DNA is TGCGCCAGCAGCTTGTCCGACCCGAACACTGAAGCTTTCTTT.

This clonotype was observed a handful of times. The chain recombines TRBV12-3 or TRBV12-4 with TRBJ1-4, with D perhaps matching TRBD1 (6 bases). The CDR3 is 16 amino acids. V was shortened by 6 bases and J by 7 bases, with 21 bases between the two germline ends. This CDR3 reads CASSPRDTKDSEKLFF. The CDR3 nucleotides read TGTGCCAGCAGCCCTCGGGACACCAAAGATAGTGAAAAACTGTTTTTT.

DNA for the CDR3: TGTGCCAGCAGTGCTCCGGGACACACAGATACGCAGTATTTT. Its protein product is CASSAPGHTDTQYF. The genes are TRBV6-1 and TRBJ2-3; a weak D match, TRBD1 (6 bases). The V and J ends lost 4 bases and 2 bases respectively, with 10 bases between them. Germline CDR1 MNHNS, CDR2 SASEGT. This CDR3 is built from 14 residues.

V is TRBV27 and J is TRBJ2-1; D is ambiguous. Germline CDR1 reads MNHEY; CDR2 reads SMNVEV (reference sequence). This CDR3 comprises 12 residues. The V and J ends lost 4 bases and 6 bases respectively, with 7 bases between them. The CDR3 nucleotides are TGTGCCAGCAGTTCCCTGGCCAATGAGCAGTTCTTC. This encodes CASSSLANEQFF.

This clonotype was recorded many times. J is TRBJ2-7 and V is TRBV7-2; 11 bases are shared with TRBD2. V lost 2 bases to trimming and J lost 7 bases; unmatched junction nucleotides: 4. Germline V gene sequence: CDR1 SGHTA, CDR2 FQGNSA. The CDR3 extends over 14 amino acids. In DNA, the CDR3 is TGTGCCAGCAGCTTAATCCTAGCGGGGGGAGAGCAGTACTTC. Its protein product is CASSLILAGGEQYF.

This clonotype occurred a few times. The gene calls are TRBV12-3 or TRBV12-4 and TRBJ2-2; unclear D gene. The CDR3 length is 11 residues. The germline V and J ends were trimmed by 6 bases and 8 bases, with 7 bases remaining between them. CDR3 coding DNA: TGTGCCAGCAGGTCCGGGGGGGAGCTGTTTTTT. Translation gives CASRSGGELFF.